One sample yielded the 5 T cell receptor beta chains listed below, sequenced in a study of blood T cells in healthy people across ages. Primers used in a second PCR of about 7 to 12 cycles were a sample-barcoded 5' primer and a J-beta primer mix. MiXCR was run by TCRdb on the 5' RACE reads, yielding one entry per CDR3 protein. Of nearly 800,000 distinct CDR3 sequences listed, roughly 50% were seen once; the top ten hold approximately 24%. Sequenced: blood. The receptors come from a man between 40 and 49 years old in good health.

The chain is built from TRBV19 and TRBJ2-1; D gene unclear. This CDR3 comprises 12 residues. Trimming cost V 4 bases and J 8 bases, with 9 bases left between them. Germline CDR1 is LNHDA and CDR2 is SQIVND (reference sequence). The chain's CDR3 is CASSNFRYEQFF. The CDR3 DNA reads TGTGCCAGTAGTAACTTTCGGTATGAGCAGTTCTTC.

In this sample, this clonotype turned up a few times. The gene calls are TRBV6-1 and TRBJ2-5; D uncertain. The CDR3 spans 11 residues. Germline lookup yields CDR1 MNHNS and CDR2 SASEGT. Trimming removed 3 bases from V and 4 bases from J, with 3 bases in between. The CDR3 protein is CASSELETQYF. The CDR3 DNA reads as TGTGCCAGCAGTGAGTTAGAGACCCAGTACTTC.

The chain carries TRBV28 and TRBJ2-4, with 10 bases fitting TRBD2. The CDR3 has 13 amino acids. V was clipped by 6 bases and J by 13 bases; unmatched bases: 9. The germline gives CDR1 MDHEN, CDR2 SYDVKM. This chain's CDR3 is CASSPQREGEQYF. CDR3 coding DNA: TGTGCCAGCAGCCCGCAGCGGGAGGGGGAGCAGTACTTC.

The CDR3 sequence is CASRPTVQETQYF. The DNA of the CDR3 is TGTGCCAGCAGGCCCACCGTTCAAGAGACCCAGTACTTC. The chain is built from TRBV4-2 and TRBJ2-5; D is ambiguous. Trimming cost V 6 bases and J 2 bases, with 10 bases left between them. The germline gives CDR1 LGHNA, CDR2 YNFKEQ. This CDR3 region has 13 residues.

The chain combines TRBV6-5 with TRBJ2-3; 9 nucleotides agree with TRBD1. V dropped 3 bases and J dropped 5; count of bases not matched to a gene: 6. This CDR3 has 15 residues. Germline V gene lookup returns CDR1 MNHEY and CDR2 SVGAGI. The chain's CDR3 is CASSYGTGWVDTQYF. CDR3 DNA sequence: TGTGCCAGCAGTTATGGGACAGGGTGGGTAGATACGCAGTATTTT.